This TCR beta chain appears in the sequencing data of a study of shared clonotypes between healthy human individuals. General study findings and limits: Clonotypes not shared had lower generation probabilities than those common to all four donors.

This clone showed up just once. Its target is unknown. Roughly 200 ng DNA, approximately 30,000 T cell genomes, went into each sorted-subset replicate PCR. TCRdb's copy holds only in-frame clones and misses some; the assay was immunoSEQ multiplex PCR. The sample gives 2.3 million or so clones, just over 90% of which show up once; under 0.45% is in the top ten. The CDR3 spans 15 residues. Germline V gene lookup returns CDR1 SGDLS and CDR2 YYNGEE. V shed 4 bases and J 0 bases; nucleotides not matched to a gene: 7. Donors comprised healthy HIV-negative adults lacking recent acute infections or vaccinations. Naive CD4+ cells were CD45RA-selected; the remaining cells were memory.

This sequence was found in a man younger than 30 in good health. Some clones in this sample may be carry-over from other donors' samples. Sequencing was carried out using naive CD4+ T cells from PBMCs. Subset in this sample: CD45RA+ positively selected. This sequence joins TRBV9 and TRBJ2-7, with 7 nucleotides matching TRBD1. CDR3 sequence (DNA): TGTGCCAGCAGCCGACGGGACAGTAACTCCTACGAGCAGTACTTC. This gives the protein CASSRRDSNSYEQYF.